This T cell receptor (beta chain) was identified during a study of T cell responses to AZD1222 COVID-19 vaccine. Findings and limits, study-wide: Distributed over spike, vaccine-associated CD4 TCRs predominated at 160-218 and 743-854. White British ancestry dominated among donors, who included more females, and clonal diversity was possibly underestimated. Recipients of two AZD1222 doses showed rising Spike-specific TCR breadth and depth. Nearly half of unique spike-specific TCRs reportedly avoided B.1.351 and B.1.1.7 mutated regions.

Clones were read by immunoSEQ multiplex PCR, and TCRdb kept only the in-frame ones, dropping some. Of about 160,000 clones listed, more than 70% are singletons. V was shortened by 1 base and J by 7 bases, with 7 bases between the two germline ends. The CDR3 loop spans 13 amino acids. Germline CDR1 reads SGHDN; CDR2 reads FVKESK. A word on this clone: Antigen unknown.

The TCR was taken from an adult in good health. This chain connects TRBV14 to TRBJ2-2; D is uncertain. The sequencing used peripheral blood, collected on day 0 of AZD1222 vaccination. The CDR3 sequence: CASSQGLVGELFF. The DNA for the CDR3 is TGTGCCAGCAGCCAAGGTCTGGTCGGGGAGCTGTTTTTT.